This TCR beta chain comes out of a study of T cell responses to AZD1222 COVID-19 vaccine. Study-wide results and caveats: Regions 160-218 and 743-854 dominated among vaccine-associated CD4 TCRs spanning spike. The donor cohort was predominantly white British with a female majority, and clonal diversity may have been underestimated. Among AZD1222 vaccinees, only 5 to 7 were seropositive at baseline.

Data came from immunoSEQ multiplex PCR; TCRdb stores just in-frame clones and leaves some out. In the table there are approximately 77,000 clones, about 91% of which are singletons. The CDR3 runs to 15 residues. Trimming stripped 0 bases from V and 5 bases from J, with 11 bases between. Germline values: CDR1 LNHNV, CDR2 YYDKDF (reference sequence). Concerning this clone: Antigen unknown.

This clonotype originated in an adult in good health. V and J are TRBV15 and TRBJ1-5; D not certain. The sample consisted of peripheral blood, taken on day 0 of MenACWY control vaccination. CDR3 sequence: CATSRDQSGDQPQHF. CDR3 in DNA: TGTGCCACCAGCAGAGATCAGAGTGGGGATCAGCCCCAGCATTTT.